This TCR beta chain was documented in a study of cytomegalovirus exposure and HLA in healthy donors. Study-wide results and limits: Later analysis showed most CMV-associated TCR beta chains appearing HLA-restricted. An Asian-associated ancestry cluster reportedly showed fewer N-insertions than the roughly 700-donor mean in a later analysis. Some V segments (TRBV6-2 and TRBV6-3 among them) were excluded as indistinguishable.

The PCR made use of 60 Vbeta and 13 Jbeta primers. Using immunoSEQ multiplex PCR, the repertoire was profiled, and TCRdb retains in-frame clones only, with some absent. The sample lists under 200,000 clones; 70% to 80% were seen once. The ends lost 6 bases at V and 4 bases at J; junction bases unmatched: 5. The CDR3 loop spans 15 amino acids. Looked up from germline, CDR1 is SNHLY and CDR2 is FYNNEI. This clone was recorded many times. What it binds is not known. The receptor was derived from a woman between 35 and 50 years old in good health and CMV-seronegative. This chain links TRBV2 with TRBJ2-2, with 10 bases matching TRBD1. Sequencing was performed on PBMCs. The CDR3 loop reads CASRPDRGTTGELFF. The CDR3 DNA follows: TGTGCCAGCAGACCGGACAGGGGGACCACCGGGGAGCTGTTTTTT.